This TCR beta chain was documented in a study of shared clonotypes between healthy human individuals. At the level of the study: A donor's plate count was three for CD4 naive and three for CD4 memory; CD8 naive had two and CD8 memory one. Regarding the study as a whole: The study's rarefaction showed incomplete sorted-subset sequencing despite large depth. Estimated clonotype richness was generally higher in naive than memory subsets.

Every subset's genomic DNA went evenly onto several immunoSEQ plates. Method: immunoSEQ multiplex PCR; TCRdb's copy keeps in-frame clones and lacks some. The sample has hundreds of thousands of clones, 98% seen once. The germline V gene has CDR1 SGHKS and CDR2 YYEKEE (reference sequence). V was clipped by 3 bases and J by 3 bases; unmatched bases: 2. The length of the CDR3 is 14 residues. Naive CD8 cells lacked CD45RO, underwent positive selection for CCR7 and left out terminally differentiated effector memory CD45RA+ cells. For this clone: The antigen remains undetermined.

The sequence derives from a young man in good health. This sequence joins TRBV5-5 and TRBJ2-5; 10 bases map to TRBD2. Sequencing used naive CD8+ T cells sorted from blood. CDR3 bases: TGTGCCAGCAGCTGGCTAGCGGGAGAAGAGACCCAGTACTTC. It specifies CASSWLAGEETQYF.